This T cell receptor (beta chain) was profiled in a study of cytomegalovirus exposure and HLA in healthy donors (dated by TCRdb to the late 2010s). About the study as a whole: An earlier analysis of 550 to 700 of the donors reported about 290 Gb of sequence data and some 120 million unique TCR beta sequences from 150 million to 200 million T cells. Genome-wide SNP genotypes for about 60% of the roughly 700 donors were used in a later genetic analysis, which treated that subset as a discovery cohort. The study was designed to test whether signatures of past pathogen exposure could be identified by cataloging public T cell receptors. The genetic ancestry cluster associated with self-reported Caucasian donors included over 65% of the roughly 390 genotyped donors. In a later analysis, previously published TCR beta repertoires from 666 donors were re-analyzed and high-resolution HLA genotyping was added so that TCR occurrence patterns could be studied. Donor age, sex, ethnicity and CMV serostatus were compiled together with the repertoire data. Every discovery cohort repertoire had been produced on one sequencing platform. To predict cytomegalovirus infection status, the study combined high-throughput TCR immunosequencing, statistical association of individual TCRs with disease status, and machine learning. Roughly 5 DR-DQ haplotypes were handled as single units for association and clustering, since linkage in the cohort was strong. An early release that covered about 640 HLA-typed donors contained about 290 gigabases of sequencing data and 85 million to 100 million unique TCR sequences. Along with the roughly 670-subject first cohort, a separate validation cohort of more than 90 different subjects was used. Typing coverage differed by locus: A, B, C, DRB1 and DQB1 were typed in roughly 629-630 donors, DQA1 in 522, DPA1 in around 580, and DPB1 in just under 480. The study used immunosequencing to profile the T cell repertoires of about 670 subjects and linked those repertoires to cytomegalovirus serostatus. To decide whether each TCR beta V gene segment behaved as functional or pseudogenic, an earlier analysis of some 600 of the donors relied on high-throughput TCR beta sequencing. Class I and class II HLA loci were covered by the typing at four-digit resolution. Across 398 genotyped donors of the cohort, an average of roughly 250,000 unique TCR beta nucleotide sequences per donor were sequenced, and roughly a sixth of those sequences were non-productive. Rather than using new phenotypic data, the later analysis identified candidate immune exposures from TCR beta sequences and from how often those sequences occurred across donors.

The library was built by means of the immunoSEQ multiplex PCR assay. For the multiplex PCR, a mixture combining 60 forward primers for TCR Vbeta segments and 13 reverse primers for TCR Jbeta segments was used. The CDR3 region of rearranged TCR beta genes was amplified from genomic DNA with a multiplex PCR assay. Amplified TCR beta libraries were sequenced as 87-base-pair reads on the Illumina HiSeq System. Per the source publication's procedure: A later analysis tallied roughly 80 million unique TCR beta chains across the approximately 670 repertoires, and some 12 million of those chains were shared by two or more donors. Raw reads were error-corrected and collapsed into unique sequences by a nearest-neighbor algorithm in which closely related sequences were merged to remove PCR and sequencing errors. To assign V, D and J gene segments, CDR3 sequences were aligned to IMGT reference sequences. For a sequence to be retained, a match of at least six nucleotides was required to both a V gene segment and a J gene segment. A rearrangement counted as productive if the CDR3 had no stop codons and remained in frame with V and J, and every other rearrangement counted as non-productive. Following IMGT convention, CDR3 was defined as the stretch from the second conserved V-encoded cysteine to the conserved J-encoded phenylalanine. Sequences without an unambiguous match to a single V gene segment were excluded from the earlier analysis of about 640 of the donors. An earlier analysis of approximately 590 of the donors classified V segments as functional when productive rearrangements were above 56.7% and as segregating when the standard deviation between donors was above 5%. A statistical classification framework was built for diagnosing cytomegalovirus status from the catalog of TCR beta chain sequences. In a later analysis, TCR nucleotide sequences were compared against IMGT/GENE-DB human TR gene sequences so that V and J genes could be assigned. In a later analysis, CDR3 sequences and most-parsimonious VDJ recombination scenarios were assigned using the TCRdist pipeline. A later analysis defined each TCR beta chain by its CDR3 amino acid sequence plus V-gene family, and excluded reads lacking a unique V-gene family. As a way to deal with suspected cross-contamination and a sequencing artifact, a later analysis dropped roughly 600 nucleotide sequences that were highly shared and had low generation probability. A later analysis calculated a clonal expansion index for each public chain from normalized within-repertoire ranks of inferred template counts. In a later analysis, generation probabilities were computed using a VDJ recombination model fitted to out-of-frame rearrangements, and the results were checked against IGoR. In a later analysis, hypergeometric tests were used to score TCR-TCR, TCR-HLA and TCR-CMV co-occurrence, with a repertoire-size bias correction applied to TCR pairs. To estimate false discovery rates, a later analysis permuted the HLA or CMV assignments 20 times. In a later analysis, co-occurring TCRs were grouped using DBSCAN, and TCRdist sequence similarity was added for clustering within HLA-allele-positive subsets. Repertoires with fewer than 30,000 or more than 120,000 public chains, plus five repertoires with anomalous nucleotide sharing, were excluded from co-occurrence clustering. Imported from immuneACCESS, the table was reduced by TCRdb to in-frame sequences with V and J called. These copies leave out some clones; in studies compared against another copy, an unresolved V gene accounts for under half, and the cause of the remainder is not known. V and J calls and clone size follow that table, whereas D and trimming were derived from the DNA. Recorded for this sample are roughly 180,000 clones; around 80% of them occurred a single time. Of the sample, 6% to 7.5% is held by the ten largest clones.

Details on this clone: The antigen it recognizes is unknown. Base qualities are missing; no much larger clone stands one base away.

On the study overall, not on this receptor specifically: A group of highly shared sequence variants was considered likely to be a technical artifact of the sequencing pipeline. In vitro tests confirmed that a few of the cytomegalovirus-associated TCR beta chains recognize cytomegalovirus antigens. When HLA alleles, especially DR and DQ, strongly co-occurred, attributing TCR associations to individual alleles was difficult. In a later analysis, TCR association rates were found to vary across HLA loci, with the most associated TCRs seen for DRB1 alleles and the fewest for HLA-C alleles. Because some donors lacked HLA typing at each locus, the association tests relied only on the typed subset. Only TCR beta chains were sequenced in this cohort, and the absence of alpha or paired-chain data limited detectable features. In both the original and validation cohorts, the classifier was reported to diagnose cytomegalovirus status with high specificity and sensitivity. According to the authors, the approach could potentially be generalized to other disease states and immunological phenotypes. Roughly 15 rarely observed V segments, including chromosome 9 orphons, were excluded from the earlier analysis of approximately 500 of the donors because counts were too low. A later analysis reported that several top co-occurrence clusters appeared linked to parvovirus B19, influenza, CMV and Epstein-Barr virus. The 87-base-pair reads could not distinguish some IMGT-functional V segments, including TRBV6-2 and TRBV6-3, so those segments were excluded. An association between a missense DCLRE1C variant and V-gene and J-gene trimming of TCR beta chains was found in a later genetic analysis and replicated in an independent cohort. Linkage disequilibrium might explain the correlated functional status among segregating V segments, but an unknown experimental factor could not be excluded. CMV serostatus was the only immune exposure information available for the cohort. A later analysis found that HLA-associated TCR beta chains were more clonally expanded and had lower generation probabilities than equally common non-associated chains. Across donors, most TCR sequences were observed very rarely, whereas some public TCRs were present in many individuals. A later genetic analysis reported fewer N-insertions in productive TCRs among donors in an Asian-associated ancestry cluster than the roughly 650-donor mean. In a later analysis, most CMV-associated TCR beta chains were found to appear HLA-restricted, with HLA associations seemingly driven largely by CMV exposure. Specific HLA alleles were associated with 15,000 to 20,000 TCR beta sequences at a false discovery rate of 0.05 in a later analysis. An earlier analysis of approximately 590 of the donors showed that most TCR beta V segments appeared in productive rearrangements either about 87% or about 30% of the time, which broadly matched IMGT annotations. In the study, about 150 TCR beta chains were listed as associated with cytomegalovirus. A further reported finding was that TCR beta sequences accurately predicted the HLA-A and HLA-B alleles for most subjects in the first cohort. Roughly uniform sequencing depth across donors was assumed in presence/absence analyses, although this assumption may not hold.

Trimming removed 4 bases from V and 4 bases from J; the gene matches leave 11 bases unexplained. For CDR1 and CDR2, the germline V gene (reference sequence) lists PRHDT and FYEKMQ. Including cysteine and phenylalanine, the CDR3 has 16 amino acids. Here the CDR3 DNA is all that survives: 48 bases in frame from base 1. The cohort comprised 550 to 700 healthy bone marrow donors. All cohort members were sampled while nominally healthy, although unrecorded immune exposures were likely present. The donor was CMV seropositive and belonged to the group of 250 to 350 seropositive cohort members. Each donor provided a peripheral blood sample, and peripheral blood mononuclear cells were used for TCR beta sequencing. Genomic DNA was extracted from the blood cell samples with the Qiagen DNeasy Blood Extraction Kit.

The sequence links TRBV13 to TRBJ2-5; 8 bases in the middle match TRBD2. The sample consisted of PBMCs. The sequence was obtained from a man aged 25-45 years in good health and CMV-seropositive. The CDR3 loop reads CASSSPPGLARETQYF. Read as DNA, the sequence is TGTGCCAGCAGCTCCCCCCCAGGACTAGCTCGAGAGACCCAGTACTTC.